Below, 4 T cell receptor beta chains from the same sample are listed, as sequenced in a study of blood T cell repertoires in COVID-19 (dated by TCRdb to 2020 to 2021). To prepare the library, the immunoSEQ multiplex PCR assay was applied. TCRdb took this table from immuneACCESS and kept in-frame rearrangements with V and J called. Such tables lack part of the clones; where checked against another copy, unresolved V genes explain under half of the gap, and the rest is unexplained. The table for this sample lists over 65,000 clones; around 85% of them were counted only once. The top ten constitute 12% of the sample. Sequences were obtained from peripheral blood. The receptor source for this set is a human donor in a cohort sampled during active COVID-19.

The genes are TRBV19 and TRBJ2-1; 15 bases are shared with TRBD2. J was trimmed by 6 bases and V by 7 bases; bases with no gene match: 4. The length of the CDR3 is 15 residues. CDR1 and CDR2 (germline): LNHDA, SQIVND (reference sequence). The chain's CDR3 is CASNMGLAGGNEQFF. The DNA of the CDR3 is TGTGCCAGTAACATGGGACTAGCGGGGGGCAATGAGCAGTTCTTC.

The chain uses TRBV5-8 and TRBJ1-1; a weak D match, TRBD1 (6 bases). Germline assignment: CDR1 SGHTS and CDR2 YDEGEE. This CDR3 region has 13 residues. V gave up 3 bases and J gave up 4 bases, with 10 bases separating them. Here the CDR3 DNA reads TGTGCCAGCAGCTGGCAGGGGTTCACTGAAGCTTTCTTT. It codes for CASSWQGFTEAFF.

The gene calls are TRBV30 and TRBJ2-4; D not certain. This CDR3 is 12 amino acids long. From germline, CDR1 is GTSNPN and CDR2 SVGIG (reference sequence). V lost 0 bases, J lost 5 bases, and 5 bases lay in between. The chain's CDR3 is CAWSVRENIQYF. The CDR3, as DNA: TGTGCCTGGAGTGTACGGGAAAACATTCAGTACTTC.

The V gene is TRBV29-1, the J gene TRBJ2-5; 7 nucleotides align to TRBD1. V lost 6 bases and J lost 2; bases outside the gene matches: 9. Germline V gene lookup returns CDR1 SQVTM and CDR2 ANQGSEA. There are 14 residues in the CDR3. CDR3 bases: TGCAGCGTCGCGAAAGGGACAGATCAAGAGACCCAGTACTTC. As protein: CSVAKGTDQETQYF.